This T cell receptor (beta chain) was found in a study of CD8 T cells in ankylosing spondylitis. TCRdb re-analysed the 5' RACE reads in MiXCR, keeping a single row per CDR3 protein. Among under 30,000 distinct CDR3 sequences, 6.5% to 9% were seen once, and the ten largest hold around 30%. This clonotype was found many times. Sequencing was carried out using blood. The source is a male donor with ankylosing spondylitis or in good health (not recorded which).

CDR3 coding DNA: TGTGCCAGCAGCTCCGTAGCGGGGAATGAGCAGTTCTTC. Translating it yields CASSSVAGNEQFF. The V and J genes are TRBV7-9 and TRBJ2-1; TRBD2 matches 8 bases. The length of the CDR3 is 13 residues. CDR1 is SEHNR and CDR2 is FQNEAQ in the germline V gene (reference sequence). V dropped 4 bases and J dropped 7; count of bases not matched to a gene: 3.